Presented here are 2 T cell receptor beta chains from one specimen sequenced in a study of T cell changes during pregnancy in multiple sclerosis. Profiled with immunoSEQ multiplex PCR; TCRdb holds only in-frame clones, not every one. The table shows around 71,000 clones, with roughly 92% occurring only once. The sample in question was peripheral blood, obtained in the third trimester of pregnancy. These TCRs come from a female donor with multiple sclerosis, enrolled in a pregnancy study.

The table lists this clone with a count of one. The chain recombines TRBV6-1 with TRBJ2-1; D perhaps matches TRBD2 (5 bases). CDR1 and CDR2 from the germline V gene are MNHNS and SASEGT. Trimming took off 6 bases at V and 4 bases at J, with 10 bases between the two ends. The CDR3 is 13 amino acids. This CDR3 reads CASSAGMYNEQFF. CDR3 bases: TGTGCCAGCAGCGCCGGGATGTACAATGAGCAGTTCTTC.

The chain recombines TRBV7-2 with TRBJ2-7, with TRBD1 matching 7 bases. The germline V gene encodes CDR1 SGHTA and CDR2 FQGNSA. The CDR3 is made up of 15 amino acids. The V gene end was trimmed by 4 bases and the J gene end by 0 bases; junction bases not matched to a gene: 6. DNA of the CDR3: TGTGCCAGCAGCTGGGGACAGTTAAACTCCTACGAGCAGTACTTC. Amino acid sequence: CASSWGQLNSYEQYF.